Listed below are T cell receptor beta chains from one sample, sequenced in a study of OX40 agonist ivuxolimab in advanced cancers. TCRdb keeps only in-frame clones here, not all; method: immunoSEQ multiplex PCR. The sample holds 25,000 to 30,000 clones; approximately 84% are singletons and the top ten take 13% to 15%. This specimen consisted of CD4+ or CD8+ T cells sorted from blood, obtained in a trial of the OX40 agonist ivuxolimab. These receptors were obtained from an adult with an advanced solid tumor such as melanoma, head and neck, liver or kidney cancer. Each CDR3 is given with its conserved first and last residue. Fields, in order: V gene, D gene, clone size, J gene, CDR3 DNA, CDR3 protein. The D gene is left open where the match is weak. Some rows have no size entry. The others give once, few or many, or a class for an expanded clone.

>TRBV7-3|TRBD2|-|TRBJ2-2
TGTGCCAGCAGCCCGACCGGGACTAGCGGGTCCACCGGGGAGCTGTTTTTT
CASSPTGTSGSTGELFF
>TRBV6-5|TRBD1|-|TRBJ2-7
TGTGCCAGCAGTTGGGACAGAGGCTACGAGCAGTACTTC
CASSWDRGYEQYF
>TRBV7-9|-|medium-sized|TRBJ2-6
TGTGCCAGCAGCTACGACATTCCCTCTGGGGCCAACGTCCTGACTTTC
CASSYDIPSGANVLTF
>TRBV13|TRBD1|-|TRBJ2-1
TGTGCCAGCAGCGCCAGACAGGGGACGGGTCTCTACAATGAGCAGTTCTTC
CASSARQGTGLYNEQFF
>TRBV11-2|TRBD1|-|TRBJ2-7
TGTGCCAGCAGCCTGGGAACAGGGGGCTTAGGATCCTACGAGCAGTACTTC
CASSLGTGGLGSYEQYF
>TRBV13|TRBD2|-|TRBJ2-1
TGTGCCAGCAGTGATCTAGCGGGAGCGATGAGCAATGAGCAGTTCTTC
CASSDLAGAMSNEQFF
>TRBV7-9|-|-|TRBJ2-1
TGTGCCAGCAGCTTAGGAGGGGGCTCCTACAATGAGCAGTTCTTC
CASSLGGGSYNEQFF
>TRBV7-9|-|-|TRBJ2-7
TGTGCCAGCAGCTATCCGGTTGACGAAGAGCAGTACTTC
CASSYPVDEEQYF
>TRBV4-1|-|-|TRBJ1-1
TGCGCCAGCAGCGCCCATGGGAGGATGAACACTGAAGCTTTCTTT
CASSAHGRMNTEAFF
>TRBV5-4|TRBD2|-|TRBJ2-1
TGTGCCAGCAGCTTAGGGCGGGAGTACAATGAGCAGTTCTTC
CASSLGREYNEQFF
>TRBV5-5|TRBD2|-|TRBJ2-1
TGTGCCAGCAGCTTAGCTAGCGGGAGAGCAAATGAGCAGTTCTTC
CASSLASGRANEQFF
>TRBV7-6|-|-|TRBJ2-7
TGTGCCAGCAGCTTAGAACCTGACCCCCCCTACGAGCAGTACTTC
CASSLEPDPPYEQYF
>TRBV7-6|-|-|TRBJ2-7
TGTGCCAGCAGCCCCGGGATGGGCGGCCCCCGCCTCGAGCAGTACTTC
CASSPGMGGPRLEQYF
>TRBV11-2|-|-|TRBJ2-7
TGTGCCAGCAGCTGGGCAGACTCCTACGAGCAGTACTTC
CASSWADSYEQYF
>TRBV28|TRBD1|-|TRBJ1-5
TGTGCCAGCAGGGTCGGACAGGGTGCATGGCAGCCCCAGCATTTT
CASRVGQGAWQPQHF
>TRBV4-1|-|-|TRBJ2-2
TGCGCCAGCAGCCAGTGGGGGAGCGCGAACACCGGGGAGCTGTTTTTT
CASSQWGSANTGELFF